This paragraph reports one T cell receptor beta chain. Generated by immunoSEQ multiplex PCR, the TCRdb table keeps only in-frame clones and is missing some. The table includes 280,000 or so clones, almost 90% detected once. These data originate in a study of blood T cell repertoires in COVID-19. J was trimmed by 3 bases and V by 1 base; bases with no gene match: 2. The CDR3 consists of 14 residues. CDR1 MGHRA and CDR2 YSYEKL come from the germline V gene. Sequenced material: PBMCs or T cells enriched from blood (not recorded which). The gene calls are TRBV4-1 and TRBJ1-2; the match to TRBD1 covers 7 bases. The clonotype comes from a woman under 30 with acute COVID-19. The CDR3 protein is CASSQGDSYYGYTF. DNA for the CDR3: TGCGCCAGCAGCCAAGGGGACAGCTACTATGGCTACACCTTC.